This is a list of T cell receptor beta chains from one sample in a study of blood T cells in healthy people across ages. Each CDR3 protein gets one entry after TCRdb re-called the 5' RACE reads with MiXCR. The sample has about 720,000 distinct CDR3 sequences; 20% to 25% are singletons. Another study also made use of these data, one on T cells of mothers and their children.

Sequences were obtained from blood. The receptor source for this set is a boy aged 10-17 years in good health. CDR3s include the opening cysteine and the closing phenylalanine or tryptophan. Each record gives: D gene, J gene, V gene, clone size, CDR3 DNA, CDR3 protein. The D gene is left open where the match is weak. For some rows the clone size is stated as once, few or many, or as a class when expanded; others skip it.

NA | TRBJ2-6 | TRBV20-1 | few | TGCAGTGCTCATCCCACCTCTGGGGCCAACGTCCTGACTTTC | CSAHPTSGANVLTF
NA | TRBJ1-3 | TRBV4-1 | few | TGCGCCAGCAGCCAAGTCTTGAATCCTGGAAACACCATATATTTT | CASSQVLNPGNTIYF
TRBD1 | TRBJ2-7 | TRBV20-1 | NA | TGCAGTGCTGCAGGGGGCTCAGACTACGAGCAGTACTTC | CSAAGGSDYEQYF
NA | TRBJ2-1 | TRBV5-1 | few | TGCGCCAGCAGCTTGGACAGCCGAAATGAGCAGTTCTTC | CASSLDSRNEQFF
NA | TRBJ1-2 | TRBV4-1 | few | TGCGCCAGCAGCCAAGATTTCAATATGGGGGATGGCTACACCTTC | CASSQDFNMGDGYTF
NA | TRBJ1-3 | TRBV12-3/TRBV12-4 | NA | TGTGCCAGCAGGCTACTGGGCGCTGGAAACACCATATATTTT | CASRLLGAGNTIYF
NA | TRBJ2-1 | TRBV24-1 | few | TGTGCCACCAGCGAGCTTACAGGTGCCCACAATGAGCAGTTCTTC | CATSELTGAHNEQFF
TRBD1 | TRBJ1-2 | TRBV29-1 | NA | TGCAGCGTTGAAGATCCCCACGGACAGGGGATAGACTATGGCTACACCTTC | CSVEDPHGQGIDYGYTF
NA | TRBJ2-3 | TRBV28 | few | TGTGCCAGCAGTTTGCACGGAGGAGGGCAAAGCACAGATACGCAGTATTTT | CASSLHGGGQSTDTQYF
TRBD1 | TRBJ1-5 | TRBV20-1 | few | TGCAGTGCTAGTTACCCGGGACAGGCCCATCAGCCCCAGCATTTT | CSASYPGQAHQPQHF
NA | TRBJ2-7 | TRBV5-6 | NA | TGTGCCAGCAGCTTAAAGGCGAACTCCTACGAGCAGTACTTC | CASSLKANSYEQYF
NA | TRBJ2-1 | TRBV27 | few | TGTGCCAGCAGTTTAAACAGAGGGGGTAACAATGAGCAGTTCTTC | CASSLNRGGNNEQFF
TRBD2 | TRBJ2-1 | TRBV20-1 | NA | TGCAGTGCTATTCATAGCGGGGTTGAGCAGTTCTTC | CSAIHSGVEQFF
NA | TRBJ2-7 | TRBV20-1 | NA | TGCAGTGCTAGGTGGCCCCCTTCGGAGACCCACTACTTC | CSARWPPSETHYF
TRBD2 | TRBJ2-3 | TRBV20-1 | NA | TGCAGTGCTAATAACGCGGGGGGGGTCTACCCGACTACAGTTACGCAGTATTTT | CSANNAGGVYPTTVTQYF
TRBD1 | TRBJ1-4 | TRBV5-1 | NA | TGCGCCAGCAGCTTGACCTCGACAGGGGCAGTAGAAAAACTGTTTTTT | CASSLTSTGAVEKLFF